Listed below are T cell receptor beta chains from one sample, sequenced in a study of identifying expanded T cells in peripheral blood. TCRdb's table, derived via immunoSEQ multiplex PCR, lists solely in-frame clones and lacks some. Of 75,000 to 95,000 clones in the sample, roughly 89% are singletons; the top ten hold 7.3%. Sequencing was carried out using blood. The origin of the receptors is a person aged 18 to 70 in good health. Each CDR3 is given with its conserved first and last residue. Each record gives: D gene, clone size, V gene, J gene, CDR3 DNA, CDR3 protein. The D gene is left open where the match is weak. Where a row states a size, it is once, few, many or the class of an expanded clone; other rows omit it.

>TRBD2|.|TRBV29-1|TRBJ2-3
TGCAGTGTGGCGGGGGGAGGGTCCACAGATACGCAGTATTTT
CSVAGGGSTDTQYF
>TRBD1|.|TRBV6-4|TRBJ1-2
TGTGCCAGCAGTGACCGGGACAGGGTAGCTAACTATGGCTACACCTTC
CASSDRDRVANYGYTF
>TRBD2|.|TRBV14|TRBJ2-7
TGTGCCAGCAGCCCAAGGGGACTAGCGGGATCCTACGAGCAGTACTTC
CASSPRGLAGSYEQYF
>.|.|TRBV6-5|TRBJ1-1
TGTGCCAGCTTCAGGTACTCGAACACTGAAGCTTTCTTT
CASFRYSNTEAFF
>.|.|TRBV6-5|TRBJ1-2
TGTGCCAGCAGTTACGACGAGGGGGTTTGGGGCTACACCTTC
CASSYDEGVWGYTF
>.|.|TRBV6-6|TRBJ2-5
TGTGCCAGCGGGGATAGGCAAGAGACCCAGTACTTC
CASGDRQETQYF
>TRBD2|.|TRBV5-8|TRBJ2-2
TGTGCCAGCAGCCTCGGGACTAGCCGGGGTGTCGGGGAGCTGTTTTTT
CASSLGTSRGVGELFF
>.|.|TRBV5-6|TRBJ2-1
TGTGCCAGCAGCTTGGTAGGGGGTAGGAATGCCGACTCAGAGCAGTTCTTC
CASSLVGGRNADSEQFF
>.|.|TRBV12-5|TRBJ1-5
TGTGCTAGTGGCCCCGGGGGGGGCGTCAATCAGCCCCAGCATTTT
CASGPGGGVNQPQHF
>.|.|TRBV10-1|TRBJ1-2
TGCGCCAGCAGTGATCACAGGGAGTATGGCTACACCTTC
CASSDHREYGYTF
>TRBD2|.|TRBV4-1|TRBJ2-3
TGCGCCAGCAGCCAAGCCGGACTAGCGGGGGGAGATACGCAGTATTTT
CASSQAGLAGGDTQYF
>.|.|TRBV14|TRBJ1-1
TGTGCCAGCAGCCAAGTTTCGACTGAAGCTTTCTTT
CASSQVSTEAFF
>.|few|TRBV19|TRBJ2-1
TGTGCCAGTAGTATTCAGGGTACCTCAAGGTATGAGCAGTTCTTC
CASSIQGTSRYEQFF
>TRBD2|.|TRBV7-3|TRBJ2-3
TGTGCCAGCAGCCAGGGACTAGCGGGAGTGTCAGATACGCAGTATTTT
CASSQGLAGVSDTQYF
>.|.|TRBV27|TRBJ1-2
TGTGCCAGCAGTACTGAACAGGGACATGGCTACACCTTC
CASSTEQGHGYTF
>TRBD2|once|TRBV18|TRBJ2-5
TGTGCCAGCTCCCGGGGGGGCCGAGAGACCCAGTACTTC
CASSRGGRETQYF
>.|medium-sized|TRBV6-1|TRBJ1-6
TGTGCCAGCAGTGACGGGGCAAGTAATTCACCCCTCCACTTT
CASSDGASNSPLHF
>.|.|TRBV30|TRBJ1-1
TGTGCCTGGAGTGTAAGTGGCAGGGAGCCAATTATAGAGGCTTTCTTT
CAWSVSGREPIIEAFF
>.|.|TRBV6-6|TRBJ1-5
TGTGCCAGCAGGGGCCCGGGGGGCTCGGTTCAGCCCCAGCATTTT
CASRGPGGSVQPQHF
>TRBD1|.|TRBV5-1|TRBJ2-1
TGCGCCAGCAGCCCCGGACAGGGGAGCTCCTACAATGAGCAGTTCTTC
CASSPGQGSSYNEQFF
>TRBD1|.|TRBV7-9|TRBJ2-1
TGTGCCAGCAGCCCCAGGACAGGATCCTACAATGAGCAGTTCTTC
CASSPRTGSYNEQFF
>.|.|TRBV5-1|TRBJ2-2
TGCGCCAGCAGCTTGAGCCCAGCGGTGAACACCGGGGAGCTGTTTTTT
CASSLSPAVNTGELFF
>.|once|TRBV6-5|TRBJ1-2
TGTGCCAGCACCCGAGGACAGTGGGGTAACTATGGCTACACCTTC
CASTRGQWGNYGYTF
>.|.|TRBV6-5|TRBJ1-2
TGTGCCAGCAGTGCACCGGGAGGGAGAGGCTACACCTTC
CASSAPGGRGYTF
>.|.|TRBV4-1|TRBJ1-1
TGCGCCAGCAGCTCGCAGGTGAACACTGAAGCTTTCTTT
CASSSQVNTEAFF
>TRBD2|.|TRBV5-1|TRBJ2-5
TGCGCCAGCAGCTTGACTAGCGGGGGGGACCAAGAGACCCAGTACTTC
CASSLTSGGDQETQYF
>.|.|TRBV7-9|TRBJ2-5
TGTGCCAGCAGCTACGGTGGGGAGACCCAGTACTTC
CASSYGGETQYF
>.|.|TRBV2|TRBJ1-4
TGTGCCAGCAGCGCCAGCGGATGGGTCGGTGAAAAACTGTTTTTT
CASSASGWVGEKLFF
>TRBD1|.|TRBV5-1|TRBJ2-7
TGCGCCAGCAGGCGGGACAGGGGGAGCGAGCAGTACTTC
CASRRDRGSEQYF